This T cell receptor beta chain was profiled in a study of human CD8 memory T cell subsets (dated by TCRdb to 2020 to 2022). About the full investigation: The clonal relationships among stem-like (TSTEM), progenitor exhausted-like (TPEX) and effector memory CD8+ T cell subsets were assessed by comparing the TCRbeta repertoires of these subsets. Six donors each provided TSTEM, TPEX and effector memory subsets, and TCRbeta repertoires were obtained from all six.

Its count unrecorded, this clonotype is large (0.1 to 1%) by frequency. Its antigen is currently not known. The instrument was a NextSeq 550. A Human TCR Profiling Kit was used to prepare UMI-labeled 5' RACE TCRbeta libraries. Every TCRbeta library was prepared in parallel with an identical number of PCR cycles. Processing in the source paper ran as follows. Each TCRbeta library contained between roughly 2,700 and 20,000 functional CDR3beta clonotypes. MIGEC 1.2.9 handled UMI extraction and consensus assembly, with a minimum of three reads required per UMI. MiXCR 3.0.3 was used to extract in-frame CDR3beta repertoires. Diversity metrics were computed in VDJtools 1.2.1 after downsampling each sample to 42,000 randomly selected UMIs. For each sample pair, the repertoire overlap metrics D, R and F2 were calculated in VDJtools using the top 3,000 clones. The reads went through TCRdb reprocessing, and each CDR3 protein sequence gets one entry with no DNA. The V and J calls reflect TCRdb's pipeline rather than the authors' work. This sample's listing comprises roughly 10,000 distinct CDR3 sequences. The biggest ten clones account for over 12% of the sample.

The research as a whole found: Only TCRbeta chains were sequenced, and repertoire comparisons were based on six donors, with testing performed by paired t-tests and Bonferroni correction. Normalized Shannon-Wiener diversity was similarly high in the TSTEM and TPEX subsets, while the effector memory subsets were comparatively less diverse. Although both stem-like subsets shared clonotypes with effector memory cells, the overlap between TSTEM and TPEX repertoires was minimal, suggesting distinct antigen spectra for the TSTEM and TPEX subsets. Based on Chao1 estimates, TSTEM subsets appeared to have greater repertoire diversity than TPEX subsets, which may reflect a broader range of specificities.

CCR7+ PD-1- TIGIT- cells were classified as stem-like memory CD8+ T cells (TSTEM). Density gradient separation was used to isolate peripheral blood mononuclear cells from healthy donor buffy coats. Negative magnetic separation using EasySep or MojoSort CD8+ T cell isolation kits was how the study enriched total CD8+ T cells. An RNeasy Mini Kit was used to extract total RNA from duplicate vials of about 150,000 sorted CD8+ T cells per subset. The PBMCs were used either fresh or after being cryopreserved in fetal bovine serum with around 10% DMSO. Fluorescence-activated cell sorting on a FACSAria III was used to sort CD8+ T cell subsets to purity. CDR1 and CDR2, looked up from the germline V gene (reference sequence), are SEHNR and FQNEAQ. The CDR3 spans 15 residues, from the cysteine through the phenylalanine. The DNA is not on file.

The receptor chain draws on TRBV7-9 and TRBJ1-1. The sequenced sample consisted of CD8+ stem-like memory T cells (TSCM and TCM) sorted from PBMCs. What the cell subset or site label conveys for this sample: stem-like memory CD8 T cells (TSTEM), CCR7+ PD-1- TIGIT-. The TCR sequence derives from a human donor in good health. CDR3 sequence: CASSSRRGWNTEAFF. The variable domain in full, with residues beyond the CDR3 obtained from the reference TRBV7-9 and TRBJ1-1 genes, is DTGVSQNPRHKITKRGQNVTFRCDPISEHNRLYWYRQTLGQGPEFLTYFQNEAQLEKSRLLSDRFSAERPKGSFSTLEIQRTEQGDSAMYLCASSSRRGWNTEAFFGQGTRLTVV.